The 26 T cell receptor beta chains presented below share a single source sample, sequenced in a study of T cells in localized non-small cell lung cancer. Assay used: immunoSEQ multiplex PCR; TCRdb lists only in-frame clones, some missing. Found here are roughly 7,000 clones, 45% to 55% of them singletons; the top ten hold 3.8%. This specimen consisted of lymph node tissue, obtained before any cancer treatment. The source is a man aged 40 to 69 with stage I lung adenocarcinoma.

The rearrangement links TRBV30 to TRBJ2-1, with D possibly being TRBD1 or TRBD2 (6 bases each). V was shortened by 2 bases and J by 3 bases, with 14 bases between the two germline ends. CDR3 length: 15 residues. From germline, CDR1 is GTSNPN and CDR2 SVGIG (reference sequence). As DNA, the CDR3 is TGTGCCTGGAGTATTAGGGGGGTCAACTACAATGAGCAGTTCTTC. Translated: CAWSIRGVNYNEQFF.

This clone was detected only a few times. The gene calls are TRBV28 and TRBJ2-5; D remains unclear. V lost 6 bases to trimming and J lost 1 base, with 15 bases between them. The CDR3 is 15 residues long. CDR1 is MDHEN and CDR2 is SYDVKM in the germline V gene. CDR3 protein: CASRNSETSQETQYF. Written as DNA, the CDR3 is TGTGCCAGCAGAAACTCCGAGACGAGCCAAGAGACCCAGTACTTC.

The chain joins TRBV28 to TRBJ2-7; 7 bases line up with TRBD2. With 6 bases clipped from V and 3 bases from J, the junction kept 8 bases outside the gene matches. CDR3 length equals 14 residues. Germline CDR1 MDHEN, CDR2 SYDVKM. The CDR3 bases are TGTGCCAGCAGCTGGGCAGTAGCGGGCTACGAGCAGTACTTC. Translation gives CASSWAVAGYEQYF.

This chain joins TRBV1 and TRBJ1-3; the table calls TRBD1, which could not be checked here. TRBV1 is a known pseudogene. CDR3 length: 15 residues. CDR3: CASSQVAGTGNTIYF. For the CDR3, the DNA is TGCGCCAGCAGCCAAGTTGCAGGGACTGGAAACACCATATATTTT.

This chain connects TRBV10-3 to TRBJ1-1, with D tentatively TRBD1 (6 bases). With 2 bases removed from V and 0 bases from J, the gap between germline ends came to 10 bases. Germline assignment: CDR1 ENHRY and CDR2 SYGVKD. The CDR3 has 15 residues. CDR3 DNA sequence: TGTGCCATCAGTGAGGGGCAGGGGATGAACACTGAAGCTTTCTTT. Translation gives CAISEGQGMNTEAFF.

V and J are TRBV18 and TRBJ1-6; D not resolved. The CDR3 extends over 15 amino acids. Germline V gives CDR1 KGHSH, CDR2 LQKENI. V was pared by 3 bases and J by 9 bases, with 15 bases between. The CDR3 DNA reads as TGTGCCAGCTCACCTCTAAGTGGCATTAGTTCACCCCTCCACTTT. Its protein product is CASSPLSGISSPLHF.

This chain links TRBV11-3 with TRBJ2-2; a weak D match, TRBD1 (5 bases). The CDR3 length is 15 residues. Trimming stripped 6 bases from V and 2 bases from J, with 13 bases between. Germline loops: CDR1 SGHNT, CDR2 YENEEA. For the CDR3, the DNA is TGTGCCAGCAGGACTGGGGCACCAAACACCGGGGAGCTGTTTTTT. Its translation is CASRTGAPNTGELFF.

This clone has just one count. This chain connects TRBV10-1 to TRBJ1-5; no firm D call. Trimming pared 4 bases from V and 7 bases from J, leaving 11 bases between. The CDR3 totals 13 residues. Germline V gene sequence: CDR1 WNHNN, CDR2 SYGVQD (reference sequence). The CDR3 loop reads CASSAEFGQPQHF. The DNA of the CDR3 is TGCGCCAGCAGTGCCGAATTCGGACAGCCCCAGCATTTT.

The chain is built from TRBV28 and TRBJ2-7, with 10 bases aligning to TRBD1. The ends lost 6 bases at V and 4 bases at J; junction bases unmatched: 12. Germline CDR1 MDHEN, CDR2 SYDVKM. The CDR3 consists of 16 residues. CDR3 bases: TGTGCCAGCAGCTCAACGGCCTGGGACAGGGGTTACGAGCAGTACTTC. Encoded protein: CASSSTAWDRGYEQYF.

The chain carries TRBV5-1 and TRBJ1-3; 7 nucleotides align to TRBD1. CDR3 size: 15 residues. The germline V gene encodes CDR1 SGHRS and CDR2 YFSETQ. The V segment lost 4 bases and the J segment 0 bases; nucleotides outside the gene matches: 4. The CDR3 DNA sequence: TGCGCCAGCAGCGCCGGGGACAGCTCTGGAAACACCATATATTTT. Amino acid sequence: CASSAGDSSGNTIYF.

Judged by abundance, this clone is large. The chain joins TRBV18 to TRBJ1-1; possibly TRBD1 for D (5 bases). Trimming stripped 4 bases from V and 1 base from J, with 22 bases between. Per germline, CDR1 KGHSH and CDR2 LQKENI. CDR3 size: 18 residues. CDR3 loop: CASSLALRTPYRNTEAFF. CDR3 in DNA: TGTGCCAGCTCACTCGCCCTACGGACACCCTACCGGAACACTGAAGCTTTCTTT.

CDR3 protein: CASRTGQGFTGELFF. The CDR3 DNA is TGTGCCAGCAGGACGGGACAGGGGTTCACCGGGGAGCTGTTTTTT. J is TRBJ2-2 and V is TRBV6-8; 10 nucleotides line up with TRBD1. Trimming cost V 6 bases and J 4 bases; bases outside gene matches: 5. CDR1 and CDR2 from the germline V gene are MNHGY and SAAAGT. This CDR3 contains 15 residues.

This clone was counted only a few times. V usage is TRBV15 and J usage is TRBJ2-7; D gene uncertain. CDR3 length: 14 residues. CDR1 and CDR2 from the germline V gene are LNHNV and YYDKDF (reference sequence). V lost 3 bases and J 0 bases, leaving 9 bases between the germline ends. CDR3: CATSRGSVSYEQYF. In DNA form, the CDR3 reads TGTGCCACCAGCAGGGGATCTGTCTCCTACGAGCAGTACTTC.

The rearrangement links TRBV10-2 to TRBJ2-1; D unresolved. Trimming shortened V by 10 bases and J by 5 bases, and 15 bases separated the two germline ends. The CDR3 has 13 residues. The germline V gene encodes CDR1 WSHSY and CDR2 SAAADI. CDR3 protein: CATSALVNNEQFF. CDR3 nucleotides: TGCGCCACCTCAGCTCTAGTAAACAATGAGCAGTTCTTC.

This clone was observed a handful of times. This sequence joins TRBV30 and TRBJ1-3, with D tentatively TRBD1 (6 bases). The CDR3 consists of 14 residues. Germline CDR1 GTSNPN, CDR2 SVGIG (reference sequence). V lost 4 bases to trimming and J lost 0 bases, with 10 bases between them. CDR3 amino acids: CAWTQGISGNTIYF. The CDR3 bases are TGTGCCTGGACGCAGGGGATCTCTGGAAACACCATATATTTT.

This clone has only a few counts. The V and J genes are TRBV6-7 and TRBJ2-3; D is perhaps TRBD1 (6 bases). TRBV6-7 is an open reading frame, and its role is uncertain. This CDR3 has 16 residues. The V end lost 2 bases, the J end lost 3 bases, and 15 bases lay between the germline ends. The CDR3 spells CASSYGSEQGTDTQYF. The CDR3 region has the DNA TGTGCCAGCAGTTACGGGAGCGAGCAGGGGACAGATACGCAGTATTTT.

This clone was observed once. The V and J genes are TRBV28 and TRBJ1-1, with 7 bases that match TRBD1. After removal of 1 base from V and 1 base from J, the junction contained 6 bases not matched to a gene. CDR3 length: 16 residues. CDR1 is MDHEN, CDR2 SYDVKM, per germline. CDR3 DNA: TGTGCCAGCAGTTTATATCTAAGGGACAGGAACACTGAAGCTTTCTTT. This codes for CASSLYLRDRNTEAFF.

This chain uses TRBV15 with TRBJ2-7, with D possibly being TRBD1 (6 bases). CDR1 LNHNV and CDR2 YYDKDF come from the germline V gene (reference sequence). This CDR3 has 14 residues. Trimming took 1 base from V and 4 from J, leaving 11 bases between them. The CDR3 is CATSRVGQGYEQYF. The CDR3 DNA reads TGTGCCACCAGCAGAGTTGGGCAGGGGTACGAGCAGTACTTC.

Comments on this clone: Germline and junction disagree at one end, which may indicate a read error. This CDR3 is CASSPYTGEGEKLFF. The CDR3 DNA reads TGTGCCAGTTCACCATATACAGGGGAGGGTGAAAAACTGTTTTTT. V and J are TRBV18 and TRBJ1-4; 7 bases map to TRBD1. Germline V gives CDR1 KGHSH, CDR2 LQKENI. This CDR3 is built from 15 residues.

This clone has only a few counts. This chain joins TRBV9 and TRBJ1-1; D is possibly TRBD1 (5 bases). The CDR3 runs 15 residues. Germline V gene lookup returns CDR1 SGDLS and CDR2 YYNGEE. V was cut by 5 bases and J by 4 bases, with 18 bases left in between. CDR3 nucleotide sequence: TGTGCCAGCAGTTTTGGGGGGACCGCCGGCACTGAAGCTTTCTTT. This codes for CASSFGGTAGTEAFF. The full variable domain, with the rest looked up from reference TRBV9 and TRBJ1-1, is DSGVTQTPKHLITATGQRVTLRCSPRSGDLSVYWYQQSLDQGLQFLIQYYNGEERAKGNILERFSAQQFPDLHSELNLSSLELGDSALYFCASSFGGTAGTEAFFGQGTRLTVV.

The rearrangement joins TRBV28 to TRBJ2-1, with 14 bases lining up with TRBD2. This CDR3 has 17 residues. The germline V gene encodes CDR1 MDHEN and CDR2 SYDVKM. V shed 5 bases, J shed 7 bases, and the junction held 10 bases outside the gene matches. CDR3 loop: CASSESGTSGSLNEQFF. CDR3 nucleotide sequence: TGTGCCAGCAGTGAATCCGGGACTAGCGGGAGTTTGAATGAGCAGTTCTTC.

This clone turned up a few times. This chain's CDR3 is CASSLGNRANTGELFF. CDR3 coding DNA: TGTGCCAGCAGCTTAGGGAATCGTGCGAACACCGGGGAGCTGTTTTTT. The J gene is TRBJ2-2, the V gene TRBV11-3; the D is unclear. The length of the CDR3 is 16 residues. The V and J ends lost 1 base and 0 bases respectively, with 9 bases between them. CDR1 is SGHNT, CDR2 YENEEA, per germline.

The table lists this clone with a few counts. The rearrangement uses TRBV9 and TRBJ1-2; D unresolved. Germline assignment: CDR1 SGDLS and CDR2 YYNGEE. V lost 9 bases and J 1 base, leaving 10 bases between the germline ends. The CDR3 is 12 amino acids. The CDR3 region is CATSRDNYGYTF. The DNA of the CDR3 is TGTGCCACCTCTCGTGATAACTATGGCTACACCTTC.

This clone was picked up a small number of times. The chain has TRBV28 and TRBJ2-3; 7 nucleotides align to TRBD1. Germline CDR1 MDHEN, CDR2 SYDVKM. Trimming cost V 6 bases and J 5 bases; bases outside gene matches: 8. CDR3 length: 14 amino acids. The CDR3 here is CASRRVAGGDTQYF. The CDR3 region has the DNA TGTGCCAGCAGGAGGGTCGCAGGGGGAGATACGCAGTATTTT.

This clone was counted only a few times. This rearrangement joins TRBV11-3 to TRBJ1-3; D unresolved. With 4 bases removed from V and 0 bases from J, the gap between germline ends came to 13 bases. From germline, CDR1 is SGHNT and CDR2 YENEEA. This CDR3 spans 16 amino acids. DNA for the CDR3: TGTGCCAGCAGCTGGTCCGACGGGTTCTCTGGAAACACCATATATTTT. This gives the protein CASSWSDGFSGNTIYF.

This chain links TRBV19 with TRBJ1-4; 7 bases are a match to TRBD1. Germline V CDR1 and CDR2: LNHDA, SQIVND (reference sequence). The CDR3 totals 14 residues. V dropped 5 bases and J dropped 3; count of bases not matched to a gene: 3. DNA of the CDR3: TGTGCCAGTAGTTGGGACAGATCTAATGAAAAACTGTTTTTT. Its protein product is CASSWDRSNEKLFF.